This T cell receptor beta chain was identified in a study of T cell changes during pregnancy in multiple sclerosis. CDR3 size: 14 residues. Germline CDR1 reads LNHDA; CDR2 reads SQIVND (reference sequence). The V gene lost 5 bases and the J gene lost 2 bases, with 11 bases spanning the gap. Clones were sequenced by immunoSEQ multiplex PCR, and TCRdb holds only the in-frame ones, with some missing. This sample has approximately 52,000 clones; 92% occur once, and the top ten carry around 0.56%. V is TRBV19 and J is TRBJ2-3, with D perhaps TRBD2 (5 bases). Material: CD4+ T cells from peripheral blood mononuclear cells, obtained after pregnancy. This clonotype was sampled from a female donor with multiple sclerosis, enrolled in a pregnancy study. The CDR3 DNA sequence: TGTGCCAGTAGTTCGCCGGGGAACACAGATACGCAGTATTTT. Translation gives CASSSPGNTDTQYF.